The TCR beta chain described here comes from a study of cytomegalovirus exposure and HLA in healthy donors. Overall study: Early release data held about 85 million unique TCRs from HLA-typed donors. Study conclusions and caveats: At a 0.05 false discovery rate, a later analysis found around 15,000 TCR beta sequences to be associated with HLA alleles. TCR beta V segments were, for the most part, productive about 87% or about 30% of the time in an earlier analysis.

Use of 60 Vbeta and 13 Jbeta primers characterized the PCR. Only in-frame clones appear in the TCRdb table, and some are missing; sequencing was by immunoSEQ multiplex PCR. The repertoire holds about 150,000 clones, more than 75% seen once, with around 3.2% in the top ten. Germline CDR1 and CDR2: SGHAT and FQNNGV. Trimming pared 1 base from V and 4 bases from J, leaving 10 bases between. The CDR3 runs 14 residues. A remark on this clone: The antigen is not known.

The sequence derives from a human donor in good health. This chain links TRBV11-2 with TRBJ1-2; D gene ambiguous. The material sequenced was PBMCs. CDR3 bases: TGTGCCAGCAGCTTAGGCGTCAGCGGCTATGGCTACACCTTC. Translated: CASSLGVSGYGYTF.